What follows is one T cell receptor (beta chain) and its context. Its cognate antigen is unknown. Clones were read by immunoSEQ multiplex PCR, and TCRdb kept only the in-frame ones, dropping some. The sample has approximately 2,300,000 clones; less than 95% are singletons. The CDR3 has 17 residues. Germline V CDR1 and CDR2: SGHAT, FQNNGV. V shed 5 bases and J shed 2 bases, with 20 bases lying between them. This sample was taken from a study of shared clonotypes between healthy human individuals. Points from the study as a whole: The study generally estimated greater richness for naive than memory subsets. Naive CD4 clonotype sharing across a handful of donors was around 5%.

The V and J genes are TRBV11-2 and TRBJ2-3, with a weak D call TRBD1 (5 bases). The sequence was collected from a man between 18 and 29 years old in good health. Some clones in this sample may be carry-over from other donors' samples. Material for sequencing was naive CD4+ T cells from PBMCs. Subset: CD45RA+ positively selected. CDR3 region: CASSPLVPRVPTDTQYF. In DNA form, the CDR3 reads TGTGCCAGCAGCCCACTCGTACCCAGGGTCCCCACAGATACGCAGTATTTT.